This T cell receptor (beta chain) was identified during a study of blood T cell repertoires in COVID-19. Clones were read by immunoSEQ multiplex PCR, and TCRdb kept only the in-frame ones, dropping some. The sample shows about 160,000 clones, 70% to 90% of them seen only once. The V gene lost 4 bases and the J gene lost 3 bases, with 10 bases spanning the gap. There are 13 residues in the CDR3. Sequencing used peripheral blood. The source of this sequence is an elderly man with COVID-19, enrolled during active disease. This chain connects TRBV12-3 or TRBV12-4 to TRBJ2-7; the D gene is possibly TRBD2 (6 bases). CDR3 bases: TGTGCCAGCAGTTCGGGGGTAGGCTACGAGCAGTACTTC. Protein sequence: CASSSGVGYEQYF.